This is a list of T cell receptor beta chains from one sample in a study of T cell repertoires in cytomegalovirus infection. Which antigens these TCRs recognize remains unknown. From the reads, TCRdb called clonotypes with MiXCR, one entry per CDR3 protein. Here the sample spans hundreds of thousands of distinct CDR3 sequences, around a third being singletons. The sequences come from cultured PBMCs, collected from culture after CMV antigen stimulation. Receptor source: a human donor in good health (CMV status not recorded). Some clones in this sample may be carry-over from other donors' samples. Both conserved end residues are part of each CDR3. A D gene is named only where the DNA matches it firmly.

V gene,D gene,CDR3 protein
TRBV2,NA,CASSPGAHYNEQFF
TRBV19,NA,CASSSRDKHTEAFF
TRBV20-1,TRBD1,CSARDLGGTGDYGYTF
TRBV7-8,NA,CASSPRGPPGEPQHF
TRBV6-2/TRBV6-3,TRBD2,CASSYYSGGYEQYF
TRBV6-1,NA,CASSEGASSTEAFF
TRBV6-6,NA,CASNSGGGWTDTQYF
TRBV19,TRBD2,CASSQLAGVRDTQYF
TRBV7-9,TRBD1,CASSSQFQGDGNTIYF
TRBV6-1,NA,CASSRRDINQPQHF
TRBV6-2/TRBV6-3,NA,CASRTEGRSYNEQFF
TRBV27,TRBD1,CASSVQGSAYEQYF
TRBV5-4,TRBD1,CASSIAGGRGYTF
TRBV2,TRBD2,CASSGIAGLNTGELFF
TRBV4-1,NA,CASGLAVHEKLFF
TRBV19,NA,CASSIQGGPSTDTQYF
TRBV5-4,NA,CASSPGRQGSNEKLFF
TRBV4-1,TRBD2,CASSQRLAGNNEQFF
TRBV7-2,NA,CASSFRDNTGELFF
TRBV12-3/TRBV12-4,NA,CASSPWGPRAGYTF
TRBV7-8,NA,CASTRGRNDEKLFF
TRBV7-6,TRBD2,CASSLTPGLVNTGELFF